Following are 7 T cell receptor beta chains from one sample sequenced in a study of T cells after posttransplantation cyclophosphamide. Generated by immunoSEQ multiplex PCR, the TCRdb table keeps only in-frame clones and is missing some. The sample yields 7,500 to 10,000 clones, around 80% seen once. Busulfan-fludarabine conditioning, marrow transplant, and cyclophosphamide on days +3 and +4 were administered. The sample in question was PBMCs, obtained 1903 days after a stem cell transplant with posttransplant cyclophosphamide. The receptors derive from a female patient in her thirties or forties who received an allogeneic stem cell transplant from a related donor, was CMV-positive, and had no GVHD. Some T cells may trace back to the graft donor.

Here the CDR3 DNA reads TGCGCCAGCAGTGAGATTGAGGGGGCGTATAATTCACCCCTCCACTTT. Translating it yields CASSEIEGAYNSPLHF. This rearrangement joins TRBV10-2 to TRBJ1-6; 7 bases are a match to TRBD1. The CDR3 has 16 residues. Germline CDR1 reads WSHSY; CDR2 reads SAAADI. After removal of 2 bases from V and 4 bases from J, the junction contained 5 bases not matched to a gene.

The V and J genes are TRBV2 and TRBJ2-2; perhaps TRBD1 as D (6 bases). The CDR3 sequence is 13 residues long. Trimming removed 5 bases from V and 5 bases from J, with 9 bases in between. Germline CDR1 SNHLY, CDR2 FYNNEI. CDR3 protein: CASSYRVTGELFF. CDR3 nucleotides: TGTGCCAGCAGTTACAGGGTAACCGGGGAGCTGTTTTTT.

This clone has just a few counts. The CDR3 DNA sequence: TGCGCCAGCAGCCAAGACAATAGGAACAGGGTATTAGCCGGGGAGCTGTTTTTT. Its translation: CASSQDNRNRVLAGELFF. This chain uses TRBV4-1 with TRBJ2-2; tentatively, D is TRBD1 (6 bases). The germline gives CDR1 MGHRA, CDR2 YSYEKL. Deletions cut 0 bases from V and 6 bases from J, with 20 bases between. The CDR3 is made up of 18 amino acids.

In this sample, this clone turned up once. The V and J genes are TRBV7-3 and TRBJ2-7; 7 bases line up with TRBD2. Germline values: CDR1 SGHTA, CDR2 FQGTGA. The J segment lost 1 base and the V segment lost 5 bases, leaving 5 bases of the junction unmatched. The CDR3 is 14 amino acids. CDR3 amino acids: CASSLGLGSYEQYF. In nucleotides, the CDR3 is TGTGCCAGCAGCCTAGGACTAGGTTCCTACGAGCAGTACTTC. Based on the CDR3 plus reference TRBV7-3 and TRBJ2-7, the full variable domain is GAGVSQTPSNKVTEKGKYVELRCDPISGHTALYWYRQSLGQGPEFLIYFQGTGAADDSGLPNDRFFAVRPEGSVSTLKIQRTERGDSAVYLCASSLGLGSYEQYFGPGTRLTVT.

The chain carries TRBV4-1 and TRBJ2-7; possible D gene TRBD2, 6 bases. Germline V gene sequence: CDR1 MGHRA, CDR2 YSYEKL. This CDR3 contains 13 residues. Trimming shortened V by 1 base and J by 7 bases, and 11 bases separated the two germline ends. The CDR3 DNA follows: TGCGCCAGCAGCCAAGGTTTCCTAGCGGAGCAGTACTTC. Protein product: CASSQGFLAEQYF.

The chain recombines TRBV13 with TRBJ1-4; no clear D. The CDR3 totals 14 residues. Germline V gene sequence: CDR1 PRHDT, CDR2 FYEKMQ (reference sequence). Trimming took 3 bases from V and 5 from J, leaving 10 bases between them. Written as DNA, the CDR3 is TGTGCCAGCAGCTTTGGAGCCGCAAATGAAAAACTGTTTTTT. Translated: CASSFGAANEKLFF.

The chain has TRBV5-5 and TRBJ2-7; D remains ambiguous. Germline lookup yields CDR1 SGHKS and CDR2 YYEKEE (reference sequence). V shed 4 bases and J shed 2 bases, with 10 bases lying between them. This CDR3 region has 13 residues. CDR3 protein: CASSPGGTYEQYF. The CDR3 DNA follows: TGTGCCAGCAGCCCCGGCGGAACCTACGAGCAGTACTTC.